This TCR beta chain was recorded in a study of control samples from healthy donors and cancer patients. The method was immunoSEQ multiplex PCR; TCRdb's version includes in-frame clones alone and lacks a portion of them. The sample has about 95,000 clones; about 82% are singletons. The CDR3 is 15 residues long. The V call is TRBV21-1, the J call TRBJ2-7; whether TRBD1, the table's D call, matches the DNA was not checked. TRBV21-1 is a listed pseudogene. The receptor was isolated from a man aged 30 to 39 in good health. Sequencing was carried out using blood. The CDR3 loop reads CASSVPGTGAYEQYF. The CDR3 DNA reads TGTGCCAGCAGCGTGCCCGGGACAGGAGCCTACGAGCAGTACTTC.